This TCR beta chain derives from a study of blood T cell repertoires in COVID-19. Study context: Samples representing acute and convalescent COVID-19 were sourced from the United States, Italy and Spain.

Libraries were prepared by immunoSEQ multiplex PCR; TCRdb keeps only in-frame clonotypes and omits some of them. Of just over 300,000 clones in the sample, approximately 90% were seen once. The CDR3 consists of 16 residues. V was shortened by 3 bases and J by 0 bases, with 13 bases between the two germline ends. Germline loops: CDR1 MDHEN, CDR2 SYDVKM. Material: peripheral blood. The origin of this receptor is a man younger than 35 with active or convalescent COVID-19. This chain uses TRBV28 with TRBJ2-3; the D gene is possibly TRBD2 (5 bases). CDR3 amino acids: CASSFLWRTSTDTQYF. For the CDR3, the DNA is TGTGCCAGCAGTTTTCTATGGAGGACTAGCACAGATACGCAGTATTTT.